A single sample is the source of the 3 T cell receptor beta chains below, sequenced in a study of shared T cell receptors in the human thymus. Only in-frame clones appear in the TCRdb table, and some are missing; sequencing was by immunoSEQ multiplex PCR. The sample yields more than 550,000 clones, around 87% seen once. These data also formed part of another study, on human thymus T cells.

The sequenced sample was thymocytes. The receptors shown here come from a boy younger than two with a congenital heart defect.

The chain couples TRBV4-1 to TRBJ2-2, with D uncertain. Trimming shortened V by 1 base and J by 4 bases, and 10 bases separated the two germline ends. Germline assignment: CDR1 MGHRA and CDR2 YSYEKL. This CDR3 region has 15 residues. The CDR3 DNA is TGCGCCAGCAGCCAAGCTCTTCCCTCCACCGGGGAGCTGTTTTTT. Its translation: CASSQALPSTGELFF.

The genes are TRBV21-1 and TRBJ1-2; the D call in the table, TRBD1, was not verified against the DNA. TRBV21-1 is described as a pseudogene. The CDR3 consists of 15 residues. The CDR3 region is CASSINDLRGCGYTF. The DNA for the CDR3 is TGTGCCAGCAGCATTAACGACCTCAGGGGGTGTGGCTACACCTTC.

The V and J genes are TRBV12-5 and TRBJ1-6; D unresolved. V was pared by 2 bases and J by 6 bases, with 14 bases between. CDR3 length: 16 residues. CDR1 is LGHNT, CDR2 FRNRAP, per germline. The CDR3 DNA is TGTGCTAGTGGTTTGTACCCTCGGGGTTCTAATTCACCCCTCCACTTT. Encoded protein: CASGLYPRGSNSPLHF.